The 27 T cell receptor beta chains below come from one sample, sequenced in a study of cytomegalovirus exposure and HLA in healthy donors. 13 Jbeta primers and 60 Vbeta primers were used for the PCR. Sequencing was performed with immunoSEQ multiplex PCR; in TCRdb, only in-frame clones are kept and a portion is missing. There are approximately 250,000 clones in the sample; about 85% occur only once, and roughly 0.24% lies in the top ten. Sequenced input: PBMCs. Source of these receptors: a girl under 10 years old in good health and CMV-seronegative.

The chain has TRBV19 and TRBJ1-1, with TRBD1 matching 7 bases. The junction had 9 bases not matched to a gene; V was cut back by 3 bases and J by 8 bases. CDR1 is LNHDA, CDR2 SQIVND, per germline (reference sequence). The CDR3 runs 14 residues. The DNA of the CDR3 is TGTGCCAGTAGTATGGGGGACAGCCGTGTGGAAGCTTTCTTT. Translation gives CASSMGDSRVEAFF.

The V and J genes are TRBV6-5 and TRBJ2-7, with no clear D. CDR3 length: 13 residues. The V gene's germline CDR1 is MNHEY and CDR2 SVGAGI. V shed 2 bases and J shed 4 bases, with 9 bases lying between them. CDR3 residues: CASSYDGTYEQYF. The CDR3 nucleotides read TGTGCCAGCAGTTACGATGGCACATACGAGCAGTACTTC.

The chain carries TRBV9 and TRBJ1-2, with 8 bases fitting TRBD1. Germline V lookup: CDR1 SGDLS, CDR2 YYNGEE. CDR3 length: 14 residues. J gave up 3 bases and V 4 bases, and 5 bases lay outside the gene matches. The CDR3 protein is CASSWGQADYGYTF. CDR3 DNA sequence: TGTGCCAGCAGCTGGGGACAGGCAGACTATGGCTACACCTTC.

The rearrangement joins TRBV5-1 to TRBJ2-7, with 9 bases fitting TRBD2. Germline values: CDR1 SGHRS, CDR2 YFSETQ. This CDR3 is built from 17 residues. Unmatched junction bases numbered 18, after V lost 5 bases and J lost 6 bases. The CDR3 DNA sequence: TGCGCCAGCAGGCGTATTGGGGGCGGGAGGGCCGACGCCGAGCAGTACTTC. It is translated as CASRRIGGGRADAEQYF.

The V and J genes are TRBV19 and TRBJ1-1; no reliable D call. Per germline, CDR1 LNHDA and CDR2 SQIVND (reference sequence). V lost 3 bases to trimming and J lost 6 bases, with 5 bases between them. CDR3 length: 11 amino acids. The CDR3 bases are TGTGCCAGTAGTATGAGGGCTGAAGCTTTCTTT. Translating gives CASSMRAEAFF. Filled out from reference TRBV19 and TRBJ1-1, the complete variable domain reads DGGITQSPKYLFRKEGQNVTLSCEQNLNHDAMYWYRQDPGQGLRLIYYSQIVNDFQKGDIAEGYSVSREKKESFPLTVTSAQKNPTAFYLCASSMRAEAFFGQGTRLTVV.

The rearrangement links TRBV2 to TRBJ1-3, with a tentative D call TRBD1 (6 bases). Between the trimmed V and J ends, which lost 5 bases and 0 bases, there was a span of 11 bases. Germline CDR1 reads SNHLY; CDR2 reads FYNNEI. The CDR3 consists of 15 residues. CDR3 sequence: CASSLDSNSGNTIYF. The CDR3 nucleotides read TGTGCCAGCAGTCTGGACAGCAACTCTGGAAACACCATATATTTT. Drawing the rest from reference TRBV2 and TRBJ1-3, the complete variable domain is EPEVTQTPSHQVTQMGQEVILRCVPISNHLYFYWYRQILGQKVEFLVSFYNNEISEKSEIFDDQFSVERPDGSNFTLKIRSTKLEDSAMYFCASSLDSNSGNTIYFGEGSWLTVV.

This rearrangement joins TRBV4-1 to TRBJ2-5, with a possible D match to TRBD2 (5 bases). The germline V gene encodes CDR1 MGHRA and CDR2 YSYEKL. Trimming shortened V by 3 bases and J by 11 bases, and 16 bases separated the two germline ends. The CDR3 extends over 13 amino acids. DNA of the CDR3: TGCGCCAGCAGCCATACCGGACTCGACCAGCAGTACTTC. This encodes CASSHTGLDQQYF.

Comment on this clone: The junction and the germline gene differ at one end; a read error may be behind it. The rearrangement joins TRBV5-4 to TRBJ2-3; 15 bases are a match to TRBD2. CDR3 size: 16 residues. In germline, CDR1 is SGHNT, CDR2 YYREEE (reference sequence). The CDR3 protein is CASRLGLAGGTDTQYF. The CDR3 bases are TGTGCCAGCAGGTTGGGACTAGCGGGAGGTACAGATACGCAGTATTTT.

This clone was observed a handful of times. The V call is TRBV30, the J call TRBJ1-6, with 9 bases matching TRBD1. In germline, CDR1 is GTSNPN, CDR2 SVGIG (reference sequence). V was pared by 0 bases and J by 10 bases, with 10 bases of the junction left unmatched. The CDR3 has 16 amino acids. The CDR3 DNA is TGTGCCTGGAGTGTCAAATCGGGACAGGGCGGATCACCCCTCCACTTT. This translates into CAWSVKSGQGGSPLHF.

The V call is TRBV5-4, the J call TRBJ2-7, with TRBD2 identical over 11 bases. From germline, CDR1 is SGHNT and CDR2 YYREEE (reference sequence). The junction had 4 bases not matched to a gene; V was cut back by 0 bases and J by 2 bases. This CDR3 has 16 residues. In DNA form, the CDR3 reads TGTGCCAGCAGCTTGGGGGGACTAGCGGAAACCTACGAGCAGTACTTC. Its translation: CASSLGGLAETYEQYF.

The count of this clone is one. V usage is TRBV5-1 and J usage is TRBJ1-6, with D possibly being TRBD1 (6 bases). With 1 base removed from V and 0 bases from J, the gap between germline ends came to 23 bases. The CDR3 is 21 amino acids. CDR1 SGHRS and CDR2 YFSETQ come from the germline V gene. The CDR3: CASSLRPGEPGYGSYNSPLHF. The CDR3 DNA is TGCGCCAGCAGCTTGAGGCCAGGGGAGCCAGGTTATGGCTCCTATAATTCACCCCTCCACTTT.

This clone was recorded only once. This chain uses TRBV2 with TRBJ1-1; the D gene is possibly TRBD1 (6 bases). Germline CDR1 reads SNHLY; CDR2 reads FYNNEI. This CDR3 spans 13 amino acids. V dropped 4 bases and J dropped 0 bases, with 6 bases sitting between them. The chain's CDR3 is CASSGTVNTEAFF. The CDR3 DNA reads as TGTGCCAGCAGTGGGACAGTGAACACTGAAGCTTTCTTT. Complete variable domain (other parts from reference TRBV2 and TRBJ1-1): EPEVTQTPSHQVTQMGQEVILRCVPISNHLYFYWYRQILGQKVEFLVSFYNNEISEKSEIFDDQFSVERPDGSNFTLKIRSTKLEDSAMYFCASSGTVNTEAFFGQGTRLTVV.

This chain links TRBV2 with TRBJ1-5; D may be TRBD1 (6 bases). CDR3 length: 17 residues. Germline lookup yields CDR1 SNHLY and CDR2 FYNNEI. The V gene lost 2 bases and the J gene lost 6 bases, with 20 bases spanning the gap. The CDR3 region is CASSESRGDRIGQPQHF. CDR3 DNA: TGTGCCAGCAGTGAAAGCAGGGGTGACAGGATTGGTCAGCCCCAGCATTTT.

The chain uses TRBV5-1 and TRBJ2-2; a weak D match, TRBD2 (5 bases). CDR1 and CDR2 (germline): SGHRS, YFSETQ. This CDR3 spans 15 amino acids. V was clipped by 0 bases and J by 7 bases, with 13 bases between them. CDR3 sequence reads: CASSLELSGYGELFF. Written as DNA, the CDR3 is TGCGCCAGCAGCTTGGAGCTGTCGGGATACGGGGAGCTGTTTTTT.

The rearrangement uses TRBV7-9 and TRBJ2-7, with D possibly TRBD2 on 6 matching bases. CDR1 SEHNR and CDR2 FQNEAQ come from the germline V gene (reference sequence). V was cut by 2 bases and J by 2 bases, with 10 bases left in between. The length of the CDR3 is 14 residues. The CDR3 DNA follows: TGTGCCAGCAGCTTAATCGGGGGAGCCTACGAGCAGTACTTC. This sequence encodes CASSLIGGAYEQYF.

This rearrangement joins TRBV27 to TRBJ2-7; perhaps TRBD2 as D (5 bases). Per the germline V gene, CDR1 is MNHEY and CDR2 is SMNVEV (reference sequence). The CDR3 extends over 16 amino acids. V was pared by 5 bases and J by 0 bases, with 17 bases between. DNA of the CDR3: TGTGCCAGCAGTCCCTCCTCAGTGGGGAGCTCCTACGAGCAGTACTTC. Its protein product is CASSPSSVGSSYEQYF.

This clone was seen only once. The chain combines TRBV11-2 with TRBJ1-1, with D unresolved. The length of the CDR3 is 12 residues. Germline CDR1 reads SGHAT; CDR2 reads FQNNGV. Trimming left V 5 bases short and J 2 bases short, with 6 bases between. The CDR3 nucleotides are TGTGCCAGCAGCCGAGTTAACACTGAAGCTTTCTTT. The encoded protein is CASSRVNTEAFF.

The rearrangement links TRBV2 to TRBJ1-2, with D maybe TRBD1 (6 bases). The V gene lost 6 bases and the J gene lost 5 bases, with 19 bases spanning the gap. Germline values: CDR1 SNHLY, CDR2 FYNNEI. CDR3 length: 15 amino acids. For the CDR3, the DNA is TGTGCCAGCAGCGACCGAGACAGGCTTCGGTATGGCTACACCTTC. Protein product: CASSDRDRLRYGYTF.

The rearrangement uses TRBV7-2 and TRBJ2-1; 8 bases align to TRBD2. The CDR3 loop spans 17 amino acids. V was clipped by 4 bases and J by 4 bases; unmatched bases: 12. The germline V gene has CDR1 SGHTA and CDR2 FQGNSA. The CDR3 reads CASSSGLRGGSYNEQFF. CDR3 bases: TGTGCCAGCAGCTCGGGCCTACGGGGGGGCTCTTACAATGAGCAGTTCTTC. Using reference TRBV7-2 and TRBJ2-1 for the parts outside the CDR3, the full variable domain is GAGVSQSPSNKVTEKGKDVELRCDPISGHTALYWYRQSLGQGLEFLIYFQGNSAPDKSGLPSDRFSAERTGGSVSTLTIQRTQQEDSAVYLCASSSGLRGGSYNEQFFGPGTRLTVL.

This chain uses TRBV4-1 with TRBJ1-3; TRBD1 matches 9 bases. There are 15 residues in the CDR3. The J segment lost 1 base and the V segment lost 4 bases, leaving 2 bases of the junction unmatched. Looked up from germline, CDR1 is MGHRA and CDR2 is YSYEKL. CDR3 sequence: CASSPGTGSGNTIYF. The CDR3 DNA reads as TGCGCCAGCAGCCCCGGGACAGGGTCTGGAAACACCATATATTTT.

The genes are TRBV6-1 and TRBJ2-3; possibly TRBD2 for D (5 bases). With 1 base removed from V and 4 bases from J, the gap between germline ends came to 15 bases. The V gene's germline CDR1 is MNHNS and CDR2 SASEGT. This CDR3 contains 16 residues. The CDR3 nucleotides are TGTGCCAGCAGTGAAGAAGAGCGGTGGTTTGCAGATACGCAGTATTTT. Amino acid sequence: CASSEEERWFADTQYF.

V gene TRBV7-5 combines with J gene TRBJ1-1; the table's TRBD1 call for D was not verified on the DNA. TRBV7-5 is a pseudogene segment. The CDR3 has 15 amino acids. The CDR3 region has the DNA TGTGCCAGAAGCTTGGGGACAGGGATAATGGCTGAAGCTTTCTTT. It encodes CARSLGTGIMAEAFF.

This chain joins TRBV30 and TRBJ1-6; D may be TRBD1 (5 bases). Looked up from germline, CDR1 is GTSNPN and CDR2 is SVGIG (reference sequence). This CDR3 is 15 amino acids long. The V and J ends lost 5 bases and 8 bases respectively, with 19 bases between them. In DNA form, the CDR3 reads TGTGCCTGGTACCCAAGGGGACTCAAGGATTCACCCCTCCACTTT. Translated, it gives CAWYPRGLKDSPLHF.

This rearrangement joins TRBV5-1 to TRBJ2-3; 8 bases fit TRBD2. In germline, CDR1 is SGHRS, CDR2 YFSETQ. The CDR3 has 17 amino acids. V shed 4 bases and J 4 bases; nucleotides not matched to a gene: 14. CDR3 nucleotides: TGCGCCAGCAGCAACCTCCCGGGGGGGCTTGAGTCAGATACGCAGTATTTT. Protein: CASSNLPGGLESDTQYF.

The V gene is TRBV19, the J gene TRBJ1-5; D remains unclear. CDR3 length: 16 amino acids. V dropped 4 bases and J dropped 6 bases, with 19 bases sitting between them. Germline CDR1 and CDR2: LNHDA and SQIVND (reference sequence). CDR3 sequence: CASSRIPFRDGQPQHF. The CDR3 DNA reads TGTGCCAGTAGTAGAATCCCGTTTCGGGATGGTCAGCCCCAGCATTTT. The variable domain in full, completed from reference TRBV19 and TRBJ1-5, reads DGGITQSPKYLFRKEGQNVTLSCEQNLNHDAMYWYRQDPGQGLRLIYYSQIVNDFQKGDIAEGYSVSREKKESFPLTVTSAQKNPTAFYLCASSRIPFRDGQPQHFGDGTRLSIL.

V gene TRBV19 combines with J gene TRBJ2-7, with TRBD1 matching over 7 bases. Germline loops: CDR1 LNHDA, CDR2 SQIVND (reference sequence). The CDR3 has 15 amino acids. The V segment lost 2 bases and the J segment 4 bases; nucleotides outside the gene matches: 8. The CDR3 protein is CASSIIAGQAYEQYF. CDR3 bases: TGTGCCAGTAGTATAATTGCCGGACAGGCTTACGAGCAGTACTTC.

The chain recombines TRBV7-9 with TRBJ1-1, with D possibly TRBD1 on 6 matching bases. Trimming stripped 3 bases from V and 1 base from J, with 9 bases between. This CDR3 contains 14 residues. Germline loops: CDR1 SEHNR, CDR2 FQNEAQ (reference sequence). CDR3 residues: CASSFTRGNTEAFF. The CDR3 DNA sequence: TGTGCCAGCAGCTTCACCAGGGGGAACACTGAAGCTTTCTTT.